Listed below are T cell receptor beta chains from one sample, sequenced in a study of PD-1 blockade in classical Hodgkin lymphoma. Data came from immunoSEQ multiplex PCR; TCRdb stores just in-frame clones and leaves some out. The sample carries 100,000 to 130,000 clones, about 88% recorded once. Here the sequenced sample was peripheral blood mononuclear cells (PBMCs), taken before the second cycle of nivolumab. These receptors were collected from a human donor with classical Hodgkin lymphoma. Both conserved end residues are part of each CDR3. A D gene is named only where the DNA matches it firmly. Size is omitted from some rows. Given values are once, few, many or a class for expanded clones.

D	length	size	V	J	CDR3	DNA
-	16	-	TRBV4-1	TRBJ2-1	CASRPGYGSSYNEQFF	TGCGCCAGCAGACCGGGGTACGGGAGCTCCTACAATGAGCAGTTCTTC
-	11	-	TRBV6-5	TRBJ1-1	CASSSNTEAFF	TGTGCCAGCAGCTCCAACACTGAAGCTTTCTTT
-	13	few	TRBV6-5	TRBJ1-1	CASSYGSRTEAFF	TGTGCCAGCAGTTACGGGTCCAGAACTGAAGCTTTCTTT
-	17	-	TRBV4-2	TRBJ1-5	CASSQVHPEYSNQPQHF	TGTGCCAGCAGCCAAGTCCATCCAGAATATAGCAATCAGCCCCAGCATTTT
-	13	-	TRBV2	TRBJ2-1	CASSDDSYNEQFF	TGTGCCAGCAGTGATGACAGCTACAATGAGCAGTTCTTC
TRBD2	16	-	TRBV13	TRBJ2-1	CASSLAWREEFNEQFF	TGTGCCAGCAGCTTAGCTTGGCGGGAGGAATTCAATGAGCAGTTCTTC
-	13	-	TRBV7-9	TRBJ2-7	CASSLVTENEQYF	TGTGCCAGCAGCTTAGTGACTGAGAACGAGCAGTACTTC
TRBD2	15	few	TRBV2	TRBJ2-3	CASSDGTSERDTQYF	TGTGCCAGCAGTGATGGGACTAGCGAAAGGGATACGCAGTATTTT
-	16	-	TRBV11-2	TRBJ2-2	CASSLKRYTNTGELFF	TGTGCCAGCAGCTTAAAACGGTACACGAACACCGGGGAGCTGTTTTTT
TRBD1	15	-	TRBV27	TRBJ2-7	CASSLAGQEDYEQYF	TGTGCCAGCAGTTTAGCGGGACAGGAGGATTACGAGCAGTACTTC
-	16	-	TRBV9	TRBJ2-1	CASSVGGRDYYNEQFF	TGTGCCAGCAGCGTAGGTGGGAGAGACTACTACAATGAGCAGTTCTTC
TRBD2	14	-	TRBV30	TRBJ2-1	CAWSHGAGVNEQFF	TGTGCCTGGAGTCACGGGGCGGGAGTTAATGAGCAGTTCTTC
-	15	few	TRBV7-6	TRBJ2-6	CASSRSGTGANVLTF	TGTGCCAGCAGTCGGAGCGGAACTGGGGCCAACGTCCTGACTTTC
-	14	-	TRBV28	TRBJ2-5	CASSLDGRTRTQYF	TGTGCCAGCAGTTTAGATGGCAGGACTCGGACCCAGTACTTC
-	14	-	TRBV6-5	TRBJ1-5	CASSKNQGRQPQHF	TGTGCCAGCAGCAAGAATCAGGGTAGGCAGCCCCAGCATTTT
-	17	-	TRBV14	TRBJ2-7	CASSQDQGYSLFYEQYF	TGTGCCAGCAGCCAAGATCAAGGGTATAGCCTGTTCTACGAGCAGTACTTC
TRBD1	15	-	TRBV7-2	TRBJ2-1	CASSFSQGAYNEQFF	TGTGCCAGCAGCTTCTCACAGGGGGCATACAATGAGCAGTTCTTC
-	12	-	TRBV6-5	TRBJ2-1	CASARGESEQFF	TGTGCCAGCGCAAGGGGGGAGAGTGAGCAGTTCTTC
-	12	-	TRBV5-4	TRBJ1-1	CASRVGGTEAFF	TGTGCCAGCAGGGTAGGGGGCACTGAAGCTTTCTTT
-	13	-	TRBV30	TRBJ1-3	CAWRGSSGNTIYF	TGTGCCTGGCGGGGTTCCTCGGGAAACACCATATATTTT
TRBD1	15	-	TRBV6-1	TRBJ1-1	CASSRQGGMNTEAFF	TGTGCCAGCAGTAGACAGGGGGGGATGAACACTGAAGCTTTCTTT
TRBD1	16	few	TRBV19	TRBJ1-1	CASSIGGLGQTAKAFF	TGTGCCAGTAGTATCGGCGGACTGGGACAGACCGCAAAAGCTTTCTTT
-	14	-	TRBV6-4	TRBJ2-1	CASRLAEGGNEQFF	TGTGCCAGCAGGCTAGCGGAGGGGGGGAATGAGCAGTTCTTC
TRBD1	15	-	TRBV18	TRBJ1-2	CASSPPGQTLYGYTF	TGTGCCAGCTCACCACCGGGACAGACCCTTTATGGCTACACCTTC
-	15	-	TRBV10-3	TRBJ1-2	CAISEQQGGSYGYTF	TGTGCCATCAGTGAGCAGCAAGGGGGGTCCTATGGCTACACCTTC
TRBD2	15	-	TRBV5-1	TRBJ2-1	CASSLEGEGVNEQFF	TGCGCCAGCAGCTTGGAAGGGGAGGGAGTGAATGAGCAGTTCTTC
-	13	-	TRBV27	TRBJ2-5	CASSLRFQETQYF	TGTGCCAGCAGTTTAAGGTTCCAAGAGACCCAGTACTTC
-	15	-	TRBV7-9	TRBJ1-1	CASSLAWGQVTEAFF	TGTGCCAGCAGCTTAGCGTGGGGGCAGGTAACTGAAGCTTTCTTT
-	13	-	TRBV19	TRBJ1-1	CASTPSNPTEAFF	TGTGCCAGTACCCCCTCTAACCCCACTGAAGCTTTCTTT
TRBD2	16	-	TRBV27	TRBJ2-2	CASSLSGLTNTGELFF	TGTGCCAGCAGTTTATCGGGACTAACGAACACCGGGGAGCTGTTTTTT
-	15	few	TRBV6-5	TRBJ1-1	CASSYPEGGNTEAFF	TGTGCCAGCAGTTACCCCGAGGGGGGGAACACTGAAGCTTTCTTT
-	18	-	TRBV6-1	TRBJ2-2	CASSEAGSFWGTTGELFF	TGTGCCAGCAGTGAAGCGGGGAGTTTCTGGGGGACCACCGGGGAGCTGTTTTTT
-	14	few	TRBV7-2	TRBJ1-5	CASSSRSGNQPQHF	TGTGCCAGCAGCTCTAGGTCGGGGAATCAGCCCCAGCATTTT
TRBD2	15	once	TRBV5-6	TRBJ2-7	CASSLGWEGGYEQYF	TGTGCCAGCAGCTTGGGGTGGGAGGGAGGTTACGAGCAGTACTTC
-	14	-	TRBV7-2	TRBJ2-1	CASSPLSSYNEQFF	TGTGCCAGCAGCCCCTTAAGCTCCTACAATGAGCAGTTCTTC
-	16	-	TRBV6-5	TRBJ2-5	CASSSPGTGSEVAQYF	TGTGCCAGCAGTTCGCCCGGGACCGGGTCTGAGGTGGCCCAGTACTTC
TRBD1	15	-	TRBV6-1	TRBJ2-2	CASSGQGIGTGELFF	TGTGCCAGCAGTGGACAGGGTATTGGCACCGGGGAGCTGTTTTTT
-	13	-	TRBV30	TRBJ2-7	CAWSGGASYEQYF	TGTGCCTGGAGTGGGGGGGCCTCCTACGAGCAGTACTTC
-	14	-	TRBV7-2	TRBJ2-3	CASSRTPRGDTQYF	TGTGCCAGCAGCCGTACCCCGCGGGGAGATACGCAGTATTTT
-	13	-	TRBV5-4	TRBJ1-2	CASRPYDRYGYTF	TGTGCCAGCAGGCCATATGACAGATATGGCTACACCTTC
TRBD1	15	-	TRBV14	TRBJ1-1	CASRPWTGENTEAFF	TGTGCCAGCAGACCCTGGACAGGCGAGAACACTGAAGCTTTCTTT
TRBD2	15	-	TRBV7-2	TRBJ2-1	CASSPTSGPNNEQFF	TGTGCCAGCAGCCCTACTAGCGGACCCAACAATGAGCAGTTCTTC
-	13	-	TRBV29-1	TRBJ2-7	CSVELSRPYEQYF	TGCAGCGTTGAGTTGAGCCGGCCCTACGAGCAGTACTTC